The next 20 T cell receptor beta chains were all read from a single sample in a study of response to subunit inactivated influenza vaccine. Via MiXCR, TCRdb re-called the RT-PCR reads, giving one row per CDR3 protein. There are about 520,000 distinct CDR3 sequences in the sample; 7.2% occur only once, and around 13% lies in the top ten. Source: PBMCs from blood, taken about 24 months after vaccination. These receptors all come from a man in his fifties or sixties who received an inactivated influenza vaccine.

This clonotype was counted between two and nine times. The J gene is TRBJ2-2, the V gene TRBV18; 7 positions match TRBD2. The V gene end was trimmed by 0 bases and the J gene end by 4 bases; junction bases not matched to a gene: 5. This CDR3 spans 16 amino acids. Germline V gives CDR1 KGHSH, CDR2 LQKENI. CDR3 DNA sequence: TGTGCCAGCTCACCACCGGGACTATTTTCCACCGGGGAGCTGTTTTTT. This gives the protein CASSPPGLFSTGELFF.

The gene calls are TRBV6-2 or TRBV6-3 and TRBJ2-5; 7 bases align to TRBD2. This CDR3 has 13 residues. The V gene end was trimmed by 3 bases and the J gene end by 7 bases; junction bases not matched to a gene: 5. Germline-derived CDR1 and CDR2 are MNHEY and SVGEGT. CDR3 sequence reads: CASSYLAGVTQYF. The DNA of the CDR3 is TGTGCCAGCAGTTATCTCGCGGGGGTGACCCAGTACTTC.

This clonotype was detected only a few times. V usage is TRBV15 and J usage is TRBJ2-5; D not certain. This CDR3 is 13 amino acids long. Trimming shortened V by 2 bases and J by 5 bases, and 9 bases separated the two germline ends. Germline V lookup: CDR1 LNHNV, CDR2 YYDKDF (reference sequence). The CDR3 spells CATSRPHRETQYF. Written as DNA, the CDR3 is TGTGCCACCAGCAGACCCCACCGGGAGACCCAGTACTTC. Supplemented by reference TRBV15 and TRBJ2-5, the full variable domain reads DAMVIQNPRYQVTQFGKPVTLSCSQTLNHNVMYWYQQKSSQAPKLLFHYYDKDFNNEADTPDNFQSRRPNTSFCFLDIRSPGLGDTAMYLCATSRPHRETQYFGPGTRLLVL.

There are a few counts of this clonotype. The CDR3 DNA reads as TGTGCCAGCAGCCAAAGTCGCACTAGTGCTGAGCAGTTCTTC. Translated: CASSQSRTSAEQFF. The rearrangement uses TRBV11-2 and TRBJ2-1; D perhaps matches TRBD2 (5 bases). The germline V gene has CDR1 SGHAT and CDR2 FQNNGV. The length of the CDR3 is 14 residues. Deletions cut 5 bases from V and 9 bases from J, with 17 bases between.

This clonotype was detected only a few times. The chain employs TRBV5-7 and TRBJ2-1, with 8 bases that match TRBD1. TRBV5-7 is filed as an ORF, its function uncertain. Unmatched junction bases numbered 12, after V lost 1 base and J lost 9 bases. The CDR3 length is 16 residues. The CDR3 nucleotides read TGTGCCAGCAGCTTGTATCCCCGGGACAGGTGGGGTGAGCAGTTCTTC. It encodes CASSLYPRDRWGEQFF.

CDR3 nucleotide sequence: TGTGCCAGCAGCCCGGACTCGACTTTCTACTACAATGAGCAGTTCTTC. Translating gives CASSPDSTFYYNEQFF. The chain carries TRBV7-9 and TRBJ2-1; TRBD2 might be the D (5 bases). Germline assignment: CDR1 SEHNR and CDR2 FQNEAQ (reference sequence). The length of the CDR3 is 16 residues. V lost 5 bases and J lost 3, with 17 bases in between.

The CDR3 region has the DNA TGTGCCACCAGTGATGAACGCGACAGGGGGCATCAGCCCCAGCATTTT. Translated: CATSDERDRGHQPQHF. The chain recombines TRBV24-1 with TRBJ1-5, with TRBD1 matching 10 bases. Germline-derived CDR1 and CDR2 are KGHDR and SFDVKD. The V gene end was trimmed by 3 bases and the J gene end by 5 bases; junction bases not matched to a gene: 6. This CDR3 is built from 16 residues.

A note on this clonotype: A single base separates this from a much larger clone, so it may be a read error. The chain is built from TRBV11-1 and TRBJ1-1; the D gene is possibly TRBD1 (5 bases). This CDR3 spans 13 amino acids. In germline, CDR1 is SGHAT, CDR2 FQDESV (reference sequence). In nucleotides, the CDR3 is TGTTCCAGCAGTGGGACCACGGCGGCAGAAGCTTTCTTT. Amino acids: CSSSGTTAAEAFF.

This clonotype was observed many times. The V gene is TRBV20-1, the J gene TRBJ2-7; a possible D gene is TRBD1 (5 bases). Germline lookup yields CDR1 DFQATT and CDR2 SNEGSKA (reference sequence). This CDR3 is 14 amino acids long. V was shortened by 1 base and J by 0 bases, with 10 bases between the two germline ends. The CDR3 nucleotides are TGCAGTGCTAGAGGGCAGGGCAACTCCTACGAGCAGTACTTC. Protein sequence: CSARGQGNSYEQYF.

This clonotype showed up just a few times. The rearrangement joins TRBV7-9 to TRBJ2-1, with D unclear. Germline assignment: CDR1 SEHNR and CDR2 FQNEAQ (reference sequence). V lost 5 bases and J lost 8, with 7 bases in between. The CDR3 totals 11 residues. This CDR3 is CASSPTHEQFF. CDR3 DNA sequence: TGTGCCAGCAGCCCGACGCATGAGCAGTTCTTC.

The table lists this clonotype with many counts. The gene calls are TRBV6-2 or TRBV6-3 and TRBJ2-7, with TRBD2 matching over 12 bases. Losses at the gene ends were 6 bases for V and 3 bases for J; bases not matched to a gene: 3. CDR3 size: 14 residues. Germline values: CDR1 MNHEY, CDR2 SVGEGT. CDR3 sequence reads: CASRILAGGYEQYF. In nucleotides, the CDR3 is TGTGCCAGCAGGATACTAGCGGGAGGCTACGAGCAGTACTTC.

The V and J genes are TRBV5-1 and TRBJ1-1; TRBD1 agrees at 8 bases. With 4 bases clipped from V and 5 bases from J, the junction kept 10 bases outside the gene matches. This CDR3 comprises 15 residues. CDR1 is SGHRS and CDR2 is YFSETQ in the germline V gene. The CDR3 region has the DNA TGCGCCAGCAGCGCCACACAGGGGGTACGAACTGAAGCTTTCTTT. Amino acid sequence: CASSATQGVRTEAFF. Looking up the rest from reference TRBV5-1 and TRBJ1-1 gives the full variable domain: KAGVTQTPRYLIKTRGQQVTLSCSPISGHRSVSWYQQTPGQGLQFLFEYFSETQRNKGNFPGRFSGRQFSNSRSEMNVSTLELGDSALYLCASSATQGVRTEAFFGQGTRLTVV.

At least ten counts were recorded for this clonotype. J is TRBJ2-5 and V is TRBV2, with D possibly TRBD2 on 5 matching bases. Germline lookup yields CDR1 SNHLY and CDR2 FYNNEI. The CDR3 consists of 14 residues. V was cut by 4 bases and J by 2 bases, with 11 bases left in between. CDR3 DNA: TGTGCCAGCAGTGCGGGTCGGGGACAAGAGACCCAGTACTTC. It codes for CASSAGRGQETQYF.

In its sample, this clonotype was seen a few times. The rearrangement uses TRBV10-3 and TRBJ1-5, with 7 bases aligning to TRBD1. Germline CDR1 reads ENHRY; CDR2 reads SYGVKD. The CDR3 is 13 residues long. V lost 6 bases to trimming and J lost 7 bases; unmatched junction nucleotides: 6. The CDR3 protein is CAISRQGKQPQHF. CDR3 bases: TGTGCCATCAGCCGACAGGGTAAACAGCCCCAGCATTTT.

This rearrangement joins TRBV24-1 to TRBJ1-2; D is unclear. The V gene's germline CDR1 is KGHDR and CDR2 SFDVKD. The CDR3 contains 13 residues. The germline V and J ends were trimmed by 1 base and 4 bases, with 6 bases remaining between them. DNA for the CDR3: TGTGCCACCAGTGATTTTATGGGCTATGGCTACACCTTC. As protein: CATSDFMGYGYTF.

The chain employs TRBV6-5 and TRBJ1-4; D is perhaps TRBD1 (6 bases). Trimming shortened V by 2 bases and J by 0 bases, and 13 bases separated the two germline ends. The CDR3 has 17 residues. CDR1 is MNHEY and CDR2 is SVGAGI in the germline V gene. The DNA for the CDR3 is TGTGCCAGCAGTTACACTGGACAGCTTGCAACTAATGAAAAACTGTTTTTT. Residues: CASSYTGQLATNEKLFF.

This clonotype was seen a handful of times. The chain's CDR3 is CASSLVSGGAWAKNIQYF. CDR3 bases: TGCGCCAGCAGCTTGGTTAGCGGGGGGGCCTGGGCCAAAAACATTCAGTACTTC. This chain uses TRBV5-1 with TRBJ2-4, with 11 positions matching TRBD2. V lost 0 bases to trimming and J lost 1 base; unmatched junction nucleotides: 6. CDR1 and CDR2 from the germline V gene are SGHRS and YFSETQ. The CDR3 extends over 18 amino acids.

This clonotype was seen a handful of times. V gene TRBV6-2 or TRBV6-3 combines with J gene TRBJ2-4, with D possibly being TRBD1 or TRBD2 (5 bases each). CDR3 length: 15 amino acids. Germline V gene lookup returns CDR1 MNHEY and CDR2 SVGEGT. V was clipped by 0 bases and J by 7 bases, with 13 bases between them. CDR3 bases: TGTGCCAGCAGTTACTCGAGAGGGGCTTCGAACATTCAGTACTTC. Translated: CASSYSRGASNIQYF.

This clonotype has only a few counts. V usage is TRBV4-3 and J usage is TRBJ2-7; 12 nucleotides match TRBD1. J gave up 6 bases and V 4 bases, and 4 bases lay outside the gene matches. Germline loops: CDR1 LGHNA, CDR2 YSLEER. This CDR3 has 14 residues. The chain's CDR3 is CASSPGTGGGEQYF. The CDR3 DNA is TGCGCCAGCAGCCCAGGGACAGGGGGCGGCGAGCAGTACTTC.

The V gene is TRBV12-3 or TRBV12-4, the J gene TRBJ1-4; D not certain. The germline V and J ends were trimmed by 3 bases and 4 bases, with 9 bases remaining between them. The CDR3 sequence is 14 residues long. CDR3 DNA: TGTGCCAGCAGTTTTTCCGGGTTTAATGAAAAACTGTTTTTT. The encoded protein is CASSFSGFNEKLFF.